Reported below is one T cell receptor beta chain. Its antigen is currently unknown. CDR1 and CDR2 (germline): MNHNS, SASEGT. The length of the CDR3 is 15 residues. V shed 3 bases, J shed 1 base, and the junction held 3 bases outside the gene matches. PCR employed 60 Vbeta and 13 Jbeta primers. Using immunoSEQ multiplex PCR, the repertoire was profiled, and TCRdb retains in-frame clones only, with some absent. Of some 90,000 clones listed, 65% to 80% were seen once; the top ten hold around an eighth. The data were taken from a study of cytomegalovirus exposure and HLA in healthy donors. Study-wide background: Among approximately 390 genotyped donors, approximately 80% fell in the Caucasian-associated ancestry cluster.

General observations from the study: One later analysis reportedly identified an Asian-associated ancestry cluster that showed fewer N-insertions than the roughly 700-donor mean. In a later analysis, across HLA loci, associated TCR counts were highest for DRB1, lowest for HLA-C.

The clonotype originates from a woman in her seventies in good health and CMV-seropositive. The sample was PBMCs. This rearrangement joins TRBV6-1 to TRBJ1-3, with 7 bases aligning to TRBD1. The CDR3 spells CASSDGTASGNTIYF. The DNA of the CDR3 is TGTGCCAGCAGTGATGGGACAGCATCTGGAAACACCATATATTTT.